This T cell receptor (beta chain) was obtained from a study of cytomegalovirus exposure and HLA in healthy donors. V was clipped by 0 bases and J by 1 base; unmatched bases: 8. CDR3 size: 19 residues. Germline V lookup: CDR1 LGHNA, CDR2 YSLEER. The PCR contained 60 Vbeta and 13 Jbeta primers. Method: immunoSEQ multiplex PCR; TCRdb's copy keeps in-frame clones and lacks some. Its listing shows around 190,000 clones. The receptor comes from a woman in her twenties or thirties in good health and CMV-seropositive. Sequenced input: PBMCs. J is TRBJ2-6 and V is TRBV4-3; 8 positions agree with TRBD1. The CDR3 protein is CASSQDPDRVLSGANVLTF. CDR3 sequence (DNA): TGCGCCAGCAGCCAAGATCCGGACAGGGTTCTATCTGGGGCCAACGTCCTGACTTTC.